This entry features one T cell receptor (beta chain) sequence. The CDR3 is 14 amino acids. CDR1 is SGHRS and CDR2 is YFSETQ in the germline V gene. V lost 0 bases and J lost 3, with 9 bases in between. The data were taken from a study of T-cell memory formation after mild COVID-19. Study-wide context: Clustering of TCRs was largely donor specific.

Constant-segment primers served in 5'RACE that generated TCR alpha and TCR beta cDNA libraries bearing sample barcodes and UMIs. TCRdb reanalysed the 5' RACE reads using MiXCR and keeps one entry per CDR3 protein. The sample includes nearly 250,000 distinct CDR3 sequences, roughly 14% seen only once; the top ten take 2.1%. The sequence came from an adult woman who had mild COVID-19 (a few samples of this study predate the infection). Cell type and time point are not known. J is TRBJ1-2 and V is TRBV5-1; D remains ambiguous. The sample taken for sequencing was PBMCs or a T cell subset sorted from them (not recorded which). The CDR3 sequence: CASSLDNRDYGYTF. The CDR3 DNA sequence: TGCGCCAGCAGCTTGGACAACCGGGACTATGGCTACACCTTC.